The source of this T cell receptor (beta chain) is a study of blood T cell repertoires in COVID-19. Libraries were prepared by immunoSEQ multiplex PCR; TCRdb keeps only in-frame clonotypes and omits some of them. The sample includes some 460,000 clones, around 90% of them seen just once. The CDR3 is 16 amino acids. The source is a woman between 18 and 30 years old who had recovered from COVID-19. Sequenced input: PBMCs or T cells enriched from blood (not recorded which). This chain uses TRBV21-1 with TRBJ1-1; TRBD1 is taken as the D call from the table, unchecked against the DNA. TRBV21-1 is tagged as a pseudogene. Here the CDR3 reads CASSKGEGAPNTEAFF. CDR3 nucleotides: TGTGCCAGCAGCAAAGGGGAAGGGGCGCCAAACACTGAAGCTTTCTTT.